This T cell receptor (beta chain) derives from a study of blood T cells in healthy people across ages. V gave up 0 bases and J gave up 3 bases; unmatched junction bases: 5. Germline-derived CDR1 and CDR2 are SGHKS and YYEKEE (reference sequence). The CDR3 length is 15 residues. Total RNA, at least 6 micrograms per sample, came from PBMCs. For the second PCR, which ran for roughly 7 to 11 cycles, a sample-barcoded 5' primer and a J-beta primer mix were used. TCRdb redid the calling of the 5' RACE reads with MiXCR, one entry per CDR3 protein. In the table there are around 780,000 distinct CDR3 sequences, roughly 50% of which are singletons. Of note for this clonotype: Its specificity is unknown.

General study results and limits: Across the age range, TCR beta diversity per million T cells fell in a roughly linear way. Long-lived donors carried more naive CD4+ cells and greater diversity than aged donors. The CMV status of each donor remained undetermined, and this could have confounded shifts in expanded clonotypes.

V is TRBV5-5 and J is TRBJ2-5; 7 nucleotides align to TRBD1. This clonotype originated in a man aged 40-55 years in good health. The sequencing input was blood. This CDR3 reads CASSLDGTAEETQYF. The DNA of the CDR3 is TGTGCCAGCAGCTTGGACGGGACAGCTGAAGAGACCCAGTACTTC.